The 30 T cell receptor beta chains presented below share a single source sample, sequenced in a study of response to subunit inactivated influenza vaccine. TCRdb redid the calling of the RT-PCR reads with MiXCR, one entry per CDR3 protein. Of about 520,000 distinct CDR3 sequences listed, roughly 9.7% are singletons. The sample in question was PBMCs from blood, obtained more than 35 days after vaccination. These receptors were taken from a man between 45 and 60 years old who received an inactivated influenza vaccine.

This clonotype has ten or more counts. This sequence joins TRBV20-1 and TRBJ2-5; D is unclear. Germline-derived CDR1 and CDR2 are DFQATT and SNEGSKA (reference sequence). There are 14 residues in the CDR3. V was pared by 6 bases and J by 1 base, with 15 bases between. CDR3 sequence reads: CSAFRGSSQETQYF. DNA of the CDR3: TGCAGTGCCTTCAGAGGCAGTTCCCAAGAGACCCAGTACTTC.

With regard to this clonotype: A read error may explain this, as a much larger clone is one base away. The rearrangement links TRBV12-3 or TRBV12-4 to TRBJ2-5; maybe TRBD1 (5 bases). CDR3 size: 14 residues. V was clipped by 6 bases and J by 1 base, with 12 bases between them. The CDR3 region is CASSLLGRQETQYF. In nucleotides, the CDR3 is TGTGCCAGCAGCCTGTTGGGGCGCCAAGAGACCCAGTACTTC.

This clonotype was seen only a few times. The gene calls are TRBV5-1 and TRBJ1-2; D not resolved. Trimming removed 0 bases from V and 2 bases from J, with 8 bases in between. CDR3 size: 14 residues. Germline CDR1 SGHRS, CDR2 YFSETQ. CDR3: CASSLGEGNYGYTF. CDR3 in DNA: TGCGCCAGCAGCTTGGGGGAGGGCAACTATGGCTACACCTTC.

This clonotype was seen more than once but under ten times. CDR3 residues: CASSANTNTGELFF. CDR3 coding DNA: TGTGCCAGCAGCGCCAATACGAACACCGGGGAGCTGTTTTTT. The chain links TRBV9 to TRBJ2-2, with D unresolved. The CDR3 spans 14 residues. Germline V gene data show CDR1 as SGDLS and CDR2 as YYNGEE. V dropped 3 bases and J dropped 0 bases, with 6 bases sitting between them.

This clonotype was seen a handful of times. The V call is TRBV3-1, the J call TRBJ2-1; tentatively, D is TRBD1 or TRBD2 (5 bases each). The germline V and J ends were trimmed by 3 bases and 7 bases, with 19 bases remaining between them. The length of the CDR3 is 16 residues. Germline V CDR1 and CDR2: LGHDT, YNNKEL (reference sequence). In DNA, the CDR3 is TGTGCCAGCAGCCAGGCTAGGGGAACCCCGGGGAATGAGCAGTTCTTC. Encoded protein: CASSQARGTPGNEQFF.

The sample holds many counts of this clonotype. CDR3 DNA: TGTGCCAGCAGTTACTCGATCGCAGTGAACACCGGGGAGCTGTTTTTT. As protein: CASSYSIAVNTGELFF. The V call is TRBV6-5, the J call TRBJ2-2, with no clear D. CDR1 and CDR2 from the germline V gene are MNHEY and SVGAGI. The CDR3 runs 16 residues. Between the trimmed V and J ends, which lost 0 bases and 1 base, there was a span of 9 bases.

The chain joins TRBV7-9 to TRBJ2-5; 7 bases fit TRBD1. V dropped 4 bases and J dropped 0; count of bases not matched to a gene: 5. The germline V gene encodes CDR1 SEHNR and CDR2 FQNEAQ (reference sequence). The length of the CDR3 is 15 residues. CDR3 in DNA: TGTGCCAGCAGCTGGGACAGCCTTAACCAAGAGACCCAGTACTTC. Protein product: CASSWDSLNQETQYF.

Many counts were recorded for this clonotype. The chain carries TRBV29-1 and TRBJ2-1; TRBD2 aligns across 7 bases. CDR3 size: 15 residues. V was clipped by 8 bases and J by 4 bases; unmatched bases: 14. The germline V gene has CDR1 SQVTM and CDR2 ANQGSEA. This CDR3 is CSTSPGLNLYNEQFF. In DNA, the CDR3 is TGCAGCACTTCGCCGGGACTAAACCTTTACAATGAGCAGTTCTTC.

Comments on this clonotype: A junction boundary mismatches the germline segment, possibly from a read error. J is TRBJ2-1 and V is TRBV14; unclear D gene. This CDR3 is built from 16 residues. Germline V gives CDR1 SGHDN, CDR2 FVKESK. The DNA for the CDR3 is TGTGCCAGCAGCCAAGATCTCATCACGACCTACAATGAGCAGGTCTTC. This translates into CASSQDLITTYNEQVF.

The table lists this clonotype with a few counts. The chain couples TRBV4-3 to TRBJ2-4; D is uncertain. The V gene's germline CDR1 is LGHNA and CDR2 YSLEER. The CDR3 is made up of 14 amino acids. Trimming took off 0 bases at V and 7 bases at J, with 10 bases between the two ends. The CDR3 here is CASSQDRVGNIQYF. CDR3 sequence (DNA): TGCGCCAGCAGCCAAGATAGGGTGGGGAACATTCAGTACTTC.

J is TRBJ2-1 and V is TRBV5-1; tentative D call: TRBD2 (6 bases). Trimming shortened V by 7 bases and J by 7 bases, and 24 bases separated the two germline ends. The CDR3 covers 16 residues. Germline assignment: CDR1 SGHRS and CDR2 YFSETQ. The CDR3 bases are TGCGCCAGCTCCCTCCCTGCGGAGGGGCGCAGGAATGAGCAGTTCTTC. Translation: CASSLPAEGRRNEQFF.

V is TRBV7-2 and J is TRBJ1-4; no definite D call. The germline V gene has CDR1 SGHTA and CDR2 FQGNSA. This CDR3 comprises 16 residues. V shed 1 base and J shed 0 bases, with 9 bases lying between them. In nucleotides, the CDR3 is TGTGCCAGCAGCTTAGTACCTTCCCCAACTAATGAAAAACTGTTTTTT. Translating gives CASSLVPSPTNEKLFF.

There are a few counts of this clonotype. The chain carries TRBV4-1 and TRBJ1-1; D is possibly TRBD1 (5 bases). The CDR3 is 14 residues long. The germline V gene encodes CDR1 MGHRA and CDR2 YSYEKL. Trimming took 4 bases from V and 3 from J, leaving 12 bases between them. DNA of the CDR3: TGCGCCAGCAGCCGCACAAGGGGCGACACTGAAGCTTTCTTT. Translated: CASSRTRGDTEAFF.

This clonotype has only a few counts. The chain has TRBV5-5 and TRBJ1-1; D is ambiguous. The CDR3 runs 14 residues. CDR1 and CDR2 from the germline V gene are SGHKS and YYEKEE (reference sequence). The V end was cut by 4 bases, the J end by 0 bases, with 10 bases between. In DNA, the CDR3 is TGTGCCAGCAGCCTGTACGGAGTGAACACTGAAGCTTTCTTT. This gives the protein CASSLYGVNTEAFF.

This clonotype was detected a few times. V gene TRBV6-2 or TRBV6-3 combines with J gene TRBJ1-2; unclear D gene. This CDR3 is 12 amino acids long. V lost 7 bases and J 10 bases, leaving 16 bases between the germline ends. Germline V lookup: CDR1 MNHEY, CDR2 SVGEGT. CDR3: CASTAGDRLYTF. The CDR3 DNA reads as TGTGCCAGCACTGCCGGAGACCGGCTCTACACCTTC.

In its sample, this clonotype was seen a few times. This chain uses TRBV12-3 or TRBV12-4 with TRBJ2-1; 13 nucleotides align to TRBD2. V lost 6 bases and J lost 6; bases outside the gene matches: 8. CDR3 size: 16 residues. CDR3 bases: TGTGCCAGCAGAAAAACTAGCGGGGGGGCCAGCAATGAGCAGTTCTTC. It encodes CASRKTSGGASNEQFF.

In this sample, this clonotype turned up many times. The rearrangement joins TRBV20-1 to TRBJ2-3; D is perhaps TRBD2 (5 bases). The V gene's germline CDR1 is DFQATT and CDR2 SNEGSKA (reference sequence). This CDR3 comprises 14 residues. Deletions cut 2 bases from V and 3 bases from J, with 12 bases between. CDR3 DNA sequence: TGCAGTGCTAGACGAGGGCCGGGTACAGATACGCAGTATTTT. Translated: CSARRGPGTDTQYF.

The chain joins TRBV9 to TRBJ2-5, with D possibly matching TRBD1 (6 bases). Germline V gives CDR1 SGDLS, CDR2 YYNGEE. V was cut by 4 bases and J by 4 bases, with 14 bases left in between. CDR3 size: 14 residues. The CDR3: CASSSPGQRETQYF. CDR3 DNA: TGTGCCAGCAGCAGCCCCGGACAGCGAGAGACCCAGTACTTC.

In this sample, this clonotype turned up a few times. This rearrangement joins TRBV5-5 to TRBJ1-1; no firm D call. CDR3 length: 13 amino acids. Germline CDR1 SGHKS, CDR2 YYEKEE (reference sequence). V lost 1 base to trimming and J lost 4 bases, with 8 bases between them. Here the CDR3 DNA reads TGTGCCAGCAGCTTGTGGGAAGTCACTGAAGCTTTCTTT. Its protein is CASSLWEVTEAFF.

This clonotype was seen only a few times. The chain has TRBV14 and TRBJ2-1; no firm D call. Germline loops: CDR1 SGHDN, CDR2 FVKESK. Trimming left V 1 base short and J 6 bases short, with 19 bases between. This CDR3 has 17 amino acids. The CDR3 region has the DNA TGTGCCAGCAGCCAAGCCCCTTTTTACGCCAGCACCAATGAGCAGTTCTTC. Its translation is CASSQAPFYASTNEQFF.

This clonotype showed up just a few times. CDR3: CSALRGSETQYF. The CDR3 coding sequence is TGCAGCGCCCTAAGGGGCTCGGAGACCCAGTACTTC. The chain is built from TRBV29-1 and TRBJ2-5, with D possibly matching TRBD1 (5 bases). The CDR3 extends over 12 amino acids. Between the trimmed V and J ends, which lost 7 bases and 5 bases, there was a span of 14 bases. The germline V gene encodes CDR1 SQVTM and CDR2 ANQGSEA.

The gene calls are TRBV29-1 and TRBJ2-2, with a possible D match to TRBD1 (5 bases). V shed 4 bases and J shed 5 bases, with 8 bases lying between them. From germline, CDR1 is SQVTM and CDR2 ANQGSEA. This CDR3 spans 12 amino acids. The DNA of the CDR3 is TGCAGCGTTGTCCAGGGAACCGGGGAGCTGTTTTTT. Its protein product is CSVVQGTGELFF.

V gene TRBV11-2 combines with J gene TRBJ1-6; 7 bases line up with TRBD1. Trimming removed 5 bases from V and 11 bases from J; junction bases left unmatched: 9. CDR3 length: 14 amino acids. Germline-derived CDR1 and CDR2 are SGHAT and FQNNGV. In DNA form, the CDR3 reads TGTGCCAGCAGCCCCTTCAGGGGGTTGACACCCCTCCACTTT. Protein sequence: CASSPFRGLTPLHF. Combining the CDR3 with reference TRBV11-2 and TRBJ1-6 gives the whole variable domain EAGVAQSPRYKIIEKRQSVAFWCNPISGHATLYWYQQILGQGPKLLIQFQNNGVVDDSQLPKDRFSAERLKGVDSTLKIQPAKLEDSAVYLCASSPFRGLTPLHFGNGTRLTVT.

This clonotype was observed a handful of times. The gene calls are TRBV4-2 and TRBJ2-1; D is unresolved. Germline V gene lookup returns CDR1 LGHNA and CDR2 YNFKEQ. The CDR3 loop spans 15 amino acids. Trimming cost V 0 bases and J 0 bases, with 6 bases left between them. This CDR3 is CASSQEQSSYNEQFF. Written as DNA, the CDR3 is TGTGCCAGCAGCCAAGAACAGAGCTCCTACAATGAGCAGTTCTTC.

This clonotype occurred a few times. The CDR3 DNA follows: TGTGCCATCAGTGAACTAGCGGGACGTTCGGACGAGCAGTACTTC. This sequence encodes CAISELAGRSDEQYF. The V call is TRBV10-3, the J call TRBJ2-7; 10 nucleotides line up with TRBD2. Germline lookup yields CDR1 ENHRY and CDR2 SYGVKD. Trimming removed 3 bases from V and 5 bases from J; junction bases left unmatched: 7. The CDR3 covers 15 residues.

The chain uses TRBV11-1 and TRBJ2-1; tentatively, D is TRBD1 or TRBD2 (5 bases each). V was cut by 1 base and J by 0 bases, with 22 bases left in between. The CDR3 contains 20 residues. Germline V lookup: CDR1 SGHAT, CDR2 FQDESV (reference sequence). The CDR3 DNA is TGTGCCAGCAGCTTAGGGGGCCGGGGTGAGTTCCCGAGCTCCTACAATGAGCAGTTCTTC. Its translation is CASSLGGRGEFPSSYNEQFF.

This clonotype was observed a few times. V is TRBV28 and J is TRBJ2-7; D possibly corresponds to TRBD1 (5 bases). V was trimmed by 1 base and J by 2 bases, leaving 18 bases between them. Germline-derived CDR1 and CDR2 are MDHEN and SYDVKM. This CDR3 has 17 residues. In nucleotides, the CDR3 is TGTGCCAGCAGTTTATTGAGCCAGGGCAACTATCCCTACGAGCAGTACTTC. It translates to CASSLLSQGNYPYEQYF.

This clonotype was recorded at least ten times. The rearrangement uses TRBV12-3 or TRBV12-4 and TRBJ1-5; TRBD1 agrees at 9 bases. There are 15 residues in the CDR3. The ends lost 3 bases at V and 6 bases at J; junction bases unmatched: 6. The DNA of the CDR3 is TGTGCCAGCAGTTTTTTACAGGGGGCGCGTCAGCCCCAGCATTTT. Protein product: CASSFLQGARQPQHF.

This clonotype showed up just a few times. This rearrangement joins TRBV12-5 to TRBJ2-3; 8 bases align to TRBD2. Germline V lookup: CDR1 LGHNT, CDR2 FRNRAP. V lost 1 base to trimming and J lost 6 bases; unmatched junction nucleotides: 3. The CDR3 is 14 amino acids. This chain's CDR3 is CASGLAGGSDTQYF. CDR3 DNA: TGTGCTAGTGGTTTGGCGGGAGGGTCGGATACGCAGTATTTT.

The chain has TRBV5-8 and TRBJ2-5, with D tentatively TRBD1 (6 bases). The germline V and J ends were trimmed by 1 base and 5 bases, with 18 bases remaining between them. Germline values: CDR1 SGHTS, CDR2 YDEGEE. This CDR3 contains 16 residues. The CDR3 bases are TGTGCCAGCAGCTTGTGGGGCAGGGGCGCGGTTGAGACCCAGTACTTC. The encoded protein is CASSLWGRGAVETQYF.